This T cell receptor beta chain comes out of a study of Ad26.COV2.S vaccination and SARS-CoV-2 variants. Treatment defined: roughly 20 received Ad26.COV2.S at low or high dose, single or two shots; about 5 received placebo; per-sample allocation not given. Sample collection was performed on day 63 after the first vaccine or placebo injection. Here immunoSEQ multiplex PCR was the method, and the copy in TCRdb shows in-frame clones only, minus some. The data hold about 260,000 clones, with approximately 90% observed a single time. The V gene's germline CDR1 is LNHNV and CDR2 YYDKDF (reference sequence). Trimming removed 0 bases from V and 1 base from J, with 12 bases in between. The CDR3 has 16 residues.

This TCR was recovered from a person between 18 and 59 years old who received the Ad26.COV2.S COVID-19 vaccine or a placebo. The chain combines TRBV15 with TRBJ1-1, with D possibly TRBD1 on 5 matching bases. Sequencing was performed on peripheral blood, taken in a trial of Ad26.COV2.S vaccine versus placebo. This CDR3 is CATSRDFRGGNTEAFF. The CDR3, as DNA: TGTGCCACCAGCAGAGATTTCCGTGGGGGGAACACTGAAGCTTTCTTT.